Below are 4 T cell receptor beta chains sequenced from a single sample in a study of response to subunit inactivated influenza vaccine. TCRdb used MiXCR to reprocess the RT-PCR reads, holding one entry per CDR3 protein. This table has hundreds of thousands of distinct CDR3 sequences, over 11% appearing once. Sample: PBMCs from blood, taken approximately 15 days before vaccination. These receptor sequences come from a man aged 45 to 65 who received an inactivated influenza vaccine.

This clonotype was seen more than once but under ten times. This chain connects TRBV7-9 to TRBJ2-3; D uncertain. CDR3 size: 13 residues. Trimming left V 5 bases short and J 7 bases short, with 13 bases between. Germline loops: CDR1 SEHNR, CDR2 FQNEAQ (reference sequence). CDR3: CASSPQEEYTQYF. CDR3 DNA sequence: TGTGCCAGCAGCCCCCAAGAGGAGTATACGCAGTATTTT.

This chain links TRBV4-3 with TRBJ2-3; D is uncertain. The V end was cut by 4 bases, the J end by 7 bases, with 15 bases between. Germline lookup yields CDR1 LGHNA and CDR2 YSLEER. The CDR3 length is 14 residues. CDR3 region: CASSRGGAAHTQYF. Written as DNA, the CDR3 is TGCGCCAGCAGCCGCGGCGGAGCAGCCCATACGCAGTATTTT.

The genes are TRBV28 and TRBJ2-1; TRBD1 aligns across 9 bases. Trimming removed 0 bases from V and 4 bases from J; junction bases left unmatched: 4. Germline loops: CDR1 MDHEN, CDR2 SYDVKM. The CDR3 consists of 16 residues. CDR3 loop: CASSLWGTGRYNEQFF. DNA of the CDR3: TGTGCCAGCAGTTTATGGGGGACAGGGCGGTACAATGAGCAGTTCTTC.

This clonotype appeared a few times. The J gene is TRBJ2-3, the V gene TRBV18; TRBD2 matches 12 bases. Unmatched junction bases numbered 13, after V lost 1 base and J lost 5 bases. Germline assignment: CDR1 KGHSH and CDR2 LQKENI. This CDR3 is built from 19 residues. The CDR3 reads CASSPLPTSGSSSGDTQYF. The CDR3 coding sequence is TGTGCCAGCTCACCACTCCCGACTAGCGGGAGCTCCTCGGGAGATACGCAGTATTTT.